This T cell receptor beta chain was sequenced in a study of T-cell memory formation after mild COVID-19. Study-level background: For the most part, TCR clusters were specific to one donor.

5'RACE primed from the constant segment yielded TCR alpha and TCR beta cDNA libraries bearing sample barcodes and UMIs. TCRdb passed the 5' RACE reads through MiXCR, listing each CDR3 protein once. The sample contains roughly 450,000 distinct CDR3 sequences, roughly 18% of which appear only once. CDR3 size: 14 residues. Trimming removed 7 bases at V and 5 bases at J, with 17 bases between. Germline values: CDR1 MNHNS, CDR2 SASEGT. Sequenced sample: PBMCs or a T cell subset sorted from them (not recorded which). The sequence derives from an adult woman who had mild COVID-19 (a few samples of this study predate the infection). Cell type and time point are not known. The chain is built from TRBV6-1 and TRBJ1-1; perhaps TRBD1 as D (5 bases). The CDR3 is CASILDGGGTEAFF. The CDR3 nucleotides are TGTGCCAGCATCCTAGATGGGGGAGGTACTGAAGCTTTCTTT.